What follows are 30 T cell receptor beta chains derived from one specimen sequenced in a study of blood T cell repertoires in COVID-19. Data came from immunoSEQ multiplex PCR; TCRdb stores just in-frame clones and leaves some out. The data hold around 50,000 clones, with 85% to 95% observed a single time. Sequencing was performed on peripheral blood. These receptor sequences come from a man in his sixties with COVID-19, enrolled during active disease.

This clone was picked up a small number of times. The rearrangement links TRBV19 to TRBJ1-2; D is undetermined. The CDR3 loop spans 16 amino acids. Trimming pared 5 bases from V and 7 bases from J, leaving 23 bases between. The germline gives CDR1 LNHDA, CDR2 SQIVND (reference sequence). This CDR3 reads CASSPTTFTQAGGYTF. In nucleotides, the CDR3 is TGTGCCAGTAGTCCGACGACGTTCACTCAGGCGGGTGGCTACACCTTC.

The chain recombines TRBV19 with TRBJ1-3; no definite D call. The CDR3 length is 17 residues. CDR1 is LNHDA and CDR2 is SQIVND in the germline V gene (reference sequence). The V and J ends lost 3 bases and 0 bases respectively, with 15 bases between them. The CDR3 sequence: CASSISGLLLSGNTIYF. The CDR3 nucleotides read TGTGCCAGTAGTATCAGTGGACTGCTTCTCTCTGGAAACACCATATATTTT.

This clone was seen only once. The chain has TRBV19 and TRBJ1-2; 9 bases match TRBD1. This CDR3 contains 14 residues. V shed 6 bases and J 5 bases; nucleotides not matched to a gene: 7. The germline gives CDR1 LNHDA, CDR2 SQIVND (reference sequence). CDR3: CASSSRTGEYGYTF. For the CDR3, the DNA is TGTGCCAGTAGCTCCCGGACAGGGGAATATGGCTACACCTTC.

The CDR3 loop is CASSGGGASEQYF. The CDR3 DNA sequence: TGCGCCAGCAGTGGTGGGGGGGCGAGCGAGCAGTACTTC. The chain employs TRBV10-1 and TRBJ2-7; a possible D gene is TRBD2 (7 bases). CDR1 is WNHNN, CDR2 SYGVQD, per germline (reference sequence). Between the trimmed V and J ends, which lost 4 bases and 6 bases, there was a span of 13 bases. The CDR3 runs to 13 residues.

CDR3 nucleotides: TGTGCCAGCAGTCCCGGGGGTCCATATGGCTACACCTTC. It encodes CASSPGGPYGYTF. The J gene is TRBJ1-2, the V gene TRBV6-6, with D perhaps TRBD1 (5 bases). Trimming removed 5 bases at V and 5 bases at J, with 12 bases between. The germline gives CDR1 MNHNY, CDR2 SVGAGI (reference sequence). The CDR3 sequence is 13 residues long.

The V call is TRBV18, the J call TRBJ2-1; 14 bases map to TRBD2. Germline-derived CDR1 and CDR2 are KGHSH and LQKENI. The CDR3 runs to 15 residues. The V segment lost 3 bases and the J segment 9 bases; nucleotides outside the gene matches: 4. The CDR3 sequence is CASSPGLAGDREQFF. The CDR3 nucleotides read TGTGCCAGCTCACCGGGACTAGCGGGAGATCGTGAGCAGTTCTTC.

The chain is built from TRBV28 and TRBJ2-2, with a tentative D call TRBD2 (7 bases). Trimming cost V 7 bases and J 6 bases, with 18 bases left between them. Germline lookup yields CDR1 MDHEN and CDR2 SYDVKM. The CDR3 is 15 residues long. The CDR3 sequence is CASTGGGASAGELFF. The CDR3 DNA reads TGTGCCAGCACTGGGGGGGGCGCAAGCGCCGGGGAGCTGTTTTTT.

This sequence joins TRBV5-4 and TRBJ2-7, with a weak D call TRBD2 (5 bases). The CDR3 runs 13 residues. Germline assignment: CDR1 SGHNT and CDR2 YYREEE (reference sequence). Trimming took 2 bases from V and 7 from J, leaving 13 bases between them. Here the CDR3 reads CASSLDRPGEQYF. The CDR3 DNA reads as TGTGCCAGCAGCTTAGACCGGCCGGGGGAGCAGTACTTC. The variable domain in full, with the rest retrieved from reference TRBV5-4 and TRBJ2-7, is ETGVTQSPTHLIKTRGQQVTLRCSSQSGHNTVSWYQQALGQGPQFIFQYYREEENGRGNFPPRFSGLQFPNYSSELNVNALELDDSALYLCASSLDRPGEQYFGPGTRLTVT.

J is TRBJ2-3 and V is TRBV2; 11 bases fit TRBD2. Losses at the gene ends were 7 bases for V and 0 bases for J; bases not matched to a gene: 18. CDR3 length: 20 amino acids. Germline CDR1 reads SNHLY; CDR2 reads FYNNEI. The DNA for the CDR3 is TGTGCCAGCAACCCAAGGGTGGGGCTAGCGGGAGGAGGCAGCACAGATACGCAGTATTTT. This sequence encodes CASNPRVGLAGGGSTDTQYF. Combining the CDR3 with reference TRBV2 and TRBJ2-3 gives the whole variable domain EPEVTQTPSHQVTQMGQEVILRCVPISNHLYFYWYRQILGQKVEFLVSFYNNEISEKSEIFDDQFSVERPDGSNFTLKIRSTKLEDSAMYFCASNPRVGLAGGGSTDTQYFGPGTRLTVL.

The chain carries TRBV11-3 and TRBJ2-1, with 7 bases fitting TRBD2. The CDR3 is 14 residues long. The V and J ends lost 0 bases and 8 bases, in that order; junction bases with no gene match: 4. Germline V lookup: CDR1 SGHNT, CDR2 YENEEA. The CDR3 spells CASSLEGLHDEQFF. The DNA for the CDR3 is TGTGCCAGCAGCTTAGAGGGACTACATGATGAGCAGTTCTTC.

The chain couples TRBV2 to TRBJ2-3; 8 bases fit TRBD2. The germline CDR1 and CDR2 sequences are SNHLY and FYNNEI. With V trimmed by 6 bases and J by 5 bases, 10 bases remained unmatched. This CDR3 has 15 amino acids. CDR3 residues: CASREGRTSGDTQYF. CDR3 DNA: TGTGCCAGCAGGGAGGGCCGTACTAGCGGAGATACGCAGTATTTT.

This chain links TRBV5-1 with TRBJ2-5, with 12 bases lining up with TRBD1. The germline CDR1 and CDR2 sequences are SGHRS and YFSETQ. The CDR3 totals 16 residues. With 3 bases clipped from V and 1 base from J, the junction kept 4 bases outside the gene matches. The CDR3 protein is CASSSGTGGTQETQYF. The CDR3 DNA reads as TGCGCCAGCAGCTCCGGGACAGGGGGCACCCAAGAGACCCAGTACTTC.

V and J are TRBV5-1 and TRBJ1-6, with a tentative D call TRBD1 (5 bases). Per germline, CDR1 SGHRS and CDR2 YFSETQ. Trimming pared 4 bases from V and 7 bases from J, leaving 18 bases between. The CDR3 has 16 residues. CDR3 residues: CASSLGPPGPNSPLHF. DNA of the CDR3: TGCGCCAGCAGCCTGGGGCCCCCAGGGCCGAATTCACCCCTCCACTTT.

The chain combines TRBV9 with TRBJ2-5; the match to TRBD2 covers 7 bases. CDR1 and CDR2 (germline): SGDLS, YYNGEE. This CDR3 region has 14 residues. V lost 4 bases and J lost 3; bases outside the gene matches: 6. CDR3 loop: CASSPRTSEETQYF. CDR3 nucleotide sequence: TGTGCCAGCAGCCCCCGTACTAGCGAAGAGACCCAGTACTTC.

The chain employs TRBV10-3 and TRBJ2-1; 8 bases map to TRBD1. J lost 5 bases, V lost 3 bases, and 3 bases had no gene match. Germline V CDR1 and CDR2: ENHRY, SYGVKD. The CDR3 is 14 amino acids. The CDR3 sequence: CAISDTGGNNEQFF. CDR3 DNA: TGTGCCATCAGTGACACAGGGGGGAACAATGAGCAGTTCTTC.

The chain uses TRBV7-9 and TRBJ1-5, with D possibly matching TRBD1 (5 bases). The CDR3 runs 16 residues. V was clipped by 0 bases and J by 2 bases, with 11 bases between them. Germline assignment: CDR1 SEHNR and CDR2 FQNEAQ (reference sequence). The CDR3 DNA reads TGTGCCAGCAGCTTAGCCAGGGTGGGTGGCAATCAGCCCCAGCATTTT. Its translation: CASSLARVGGNQPQHF. Supplemented by reference TRBV7-9 and TRBJ1-5, the full variable domain reads DTGVSQNPRHKITKRGQNVTFRCDPISEHNRLYWYRQTLGQGPEFLTYFQNEAQLEKSRLLSDRFSAERPKGSFSTLEIQRTEQGDSAMYLCASSLARVGGNQPQHFGDGTRLSIL.

This clone has only one observation. The chain links TRBV6-5 to TRBJ2-2; 10 bases fit TRBD2. Germline-derived CDR1 and CDR2 are MNHEY and SVGAGI. The junction had 12 bases not matched to a gene; V was cut back by 11 bases and J by 6 bases. CDR3 length: 15 residues. The CDR3 DNA reads TGTGCCGCCCGGGGAGCGGGGGGGCCGTCCGGGGAGCTGTTTTTT. It specifies CAARGAGGPSGELFF.

This chain links TRBV3-1 (or the pseudogene TRBV3-2) with TRBJ2-3; D possibly corresponds to TRBD1 (5 bases). Trimming took off 0 bases at V and 9 bases at J, with 16 bases between the two ends. Germline V gives CDR1 LGHDT, CDR2 YNNKEL (reference sequence). The CDR3 consists of 15 residues. The CDR3: CASSQDQAWAGTQYF. Written as DNA, the CDR3 is TGTGCCAGCAGCCAAGATCAAGCCTGGGCAGGGACGCAGTATTTT.

V and J are TRBV28 and TRBJ2-7, with D uncertain. The CDR3 covers 12 residues. V lost 0 bases, J lost 7 bases, and 7 bases lay in between. Germline CDR1 reads MDHEN; CDR2 reads SYDVKM. As DNA, the CDR3 is TGTGCCAGCAGTTTATGGGGCTGGGAGCAGTACTTC. It translates to CASSLWGWEQYF.

J is TRBJ1-1 and V is TRBV30; a possible D gene is TRBD1 (6 bases). The CDR3 is 16 amino acids. Deletions cut 4 bases from V and 0 bases from J, with 18 bases between. Germline loops: CDR1 GTSNPN, CDR2 SVGIG (reference sequence). The CDR3 here is CAWKARAGHLNTEAFF. The CDR3 region has the DNA TGTGCCTGGAAGGCTAGAGCGGGACACTTGAACACTGAAGCTTTCTTT. Using reference TRBV30 and TRBJ1-1 for the parts outside the CDR3, the full variable domain is SQTIHQWPATLVQPVGSPLSLECTVEGTSNPNLYWYRQAAGRGLQLLFYSVGIGQISSEVPQNLSASRPQDRQFILSSKKLLLSDSGFYLCAWKARAGHLNTEAFFGQGTRLTVV.

The chain links TRBV5-1 to TRBJ1-5; TRBD1 matches at 9 bases. V lost 4 bases to trimming and J lost 7 bases; unmatched junction nucleotides: 6. This CDR3 comprises 14 residues. Germline V lookup: CDR1 SGHRS, CDR2 YFSETQ. The CDR3 DNA follows: TGCGCCAGCAGCGGAGGACAGGGGAACCAGCCCCAGCATTTT. Encoded protein: CASSGGQGNQPQHF.

The chain combines TRBV24-1 with TRBJ1-1; maybe TRBD1 (5 bases). This CDR3 contains 13 residues. Germline CDR1 reads KGHDR; CDR2 reads SFDVKD. Trimming stripped 3 bases from V and 3 bases from J, with 7 bases between. The CDR3 loop reads CATSDTGDTEAFF. In DNA, the CDR3 is TGTGCCACCAGTGATACGGGGGACACTGAAGCTTTCTTT.

The gene calls are TRBV28 and TRBJ1-2; D unclear. Germline assignment: CDR1 MDHEN and CDR2 SYDVKM. This CDR3 region has 13 residues. V lost 3 bases and J lost 4, with 9 bases in between. The CDR3: CASSFARTYGYTF. The CDR3 bases are TGTGCCAGCAGTTTTGCGCGTACCTATGGCTACACCTTC.

The chain is built from TRBV6-5 and TRBJ1-3, with D hard to call. CDR1 MNHEY and CDR2 SVGAGI come from the germline V gene. CDR3 size: 16 residues. The V gene lost 4 bases and the J gene lost 0 bases, with 13 bases spanning the gap. CDR3 protein: CASSSGTLHSGNTIYF. The DNA for the CDR3 is TGTGCCAGCAGTTCAGGTACACTCCACTCTGGAAACACCATATATTTT.

This sequence joins TRBV9 and TRBJ2-2; perhaps TRBD1 as D (5 bases). The J call is in doubt because the DNA end fits TRBJ1-3 better. The length of the CDR3 is 18 residues. In germline, CDR1 is SGDLS, CDR2 YYNGEE. CDR3 sequence (DNA): TGTGCCAGTTCGGGCCAAGGACAAATCCCTCAAACAAGTCAGGCCATATATTTT. It translates to CASSGQGQIPQTSQAIYF.

The V gene is TRBV18, the J gene TRBJ2-2; 8 bases map to TRBD1. This CDR3 is 16 amino acids long. The germline gives CDR1 KGHSH, CDR2 LQKENI. V shed 2 bases and J 1 base; nucleotides not matched to a gene: 3. The CDR3 reads CASSPFGQGNTGELFF. CDR3 bases: TGTGCCAGCTCACCATTTGGACAGGGGAACACCGGGGAGCTGTTTTTT.

The chain links TRBV7-8 to TRBJ2-7, with TRBD1 identical over 10 bases. This CDR3 region has 15 residues. In germline, CDR1 is SGHVS, CDR2 FQNEAQ. Losses at the gene ends were 1 base for V and 3 bases for J; bases not matched to a gene: 3. The CDR3 loop is CASSLVGTGDYEQYF. CDR3 bases: TGTGCCAGCAGCTTAGTCGGGACAGGGGACTACGAGCAGTACTTC.

In its sample, this clone was seen once. V and J are TRBV18 and TRBJ1-1, with 7 bases matching TRBD1. The CDR3 contains 14 residues. V shed 1 base and J 1 base; nucleotides not matched to a gene: 0. The germline gives CDR1 KGHSH, CDR2 LQKENI. CDR3 loop: CASSPQGANTEAFF. In DNA form, the CDR3 reads TGTGCCAGCTCACCACAGGGGGCGAACACTGAAGCTTTCTTT.

The chain employs TRBV10-2 and TRBJ1-4; TRBD1 matches 7 bases. V lost 5 bases to trimming and J lost 4 bases; unmatched junction nucleotides: 1. The CDR3 spans 13 residues. From germline, CDR1 is WSHSY and CDR2 SAAADI. The CDR3 DNA follows: TGCGCCAGCAGTCGGGACAGTAATGAAAAACTGTTTTTT. The encoded protein is CASSRDSNEKLFF.

The CDR3 nucleotides are TGCGCCAGCAGCCAATTTGGAGGACAGGGCGTGCAGCAGTACTTC. Amino acid sequence: CASSQFGGQGVQQYF. J is TRBJ2-7 and V is TRBV4-1; 8 nucleotides agree with TRBD1. This CDR3 has 15 amino acids. With 2 bases clipped from V and 8 bases from J, the junction kept 11 bases outside the gene matches. The germline V gene encodes CDR1 MGHRA and CDR2 YSYEKL.